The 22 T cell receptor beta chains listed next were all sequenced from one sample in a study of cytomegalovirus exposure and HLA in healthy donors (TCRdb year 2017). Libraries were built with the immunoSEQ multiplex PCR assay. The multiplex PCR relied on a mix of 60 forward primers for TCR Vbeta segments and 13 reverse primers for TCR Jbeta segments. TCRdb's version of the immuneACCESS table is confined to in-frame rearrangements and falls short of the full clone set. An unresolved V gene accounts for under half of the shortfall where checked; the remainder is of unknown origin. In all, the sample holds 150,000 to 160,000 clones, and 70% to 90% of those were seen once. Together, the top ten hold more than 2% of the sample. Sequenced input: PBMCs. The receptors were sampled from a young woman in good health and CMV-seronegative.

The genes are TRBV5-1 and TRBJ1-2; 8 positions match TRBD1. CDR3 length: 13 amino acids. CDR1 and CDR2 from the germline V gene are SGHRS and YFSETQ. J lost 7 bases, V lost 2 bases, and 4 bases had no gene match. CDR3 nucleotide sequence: TGCGCCAGCAGCTTAGGACAGGGTGGTGGCTACACCTTC. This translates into CASSLGQGGGYTF.

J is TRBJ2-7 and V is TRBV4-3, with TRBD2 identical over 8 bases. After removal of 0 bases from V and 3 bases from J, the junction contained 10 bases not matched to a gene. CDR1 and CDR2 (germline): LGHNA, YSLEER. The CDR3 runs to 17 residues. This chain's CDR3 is CASSQDRLVAGNYEQYF. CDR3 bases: TGCGCCAGCAGCCAAGATCGCTTGGTAGCGGGAAACTACGAGCAGTACTTC.

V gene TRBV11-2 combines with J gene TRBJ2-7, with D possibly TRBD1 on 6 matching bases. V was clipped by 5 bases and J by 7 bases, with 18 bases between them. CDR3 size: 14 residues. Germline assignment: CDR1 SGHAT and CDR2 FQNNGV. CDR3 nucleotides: TGTGCCAGCAGCAAGTCCGGGACACCTAGGGAGCAGTACTTC. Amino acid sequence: CASSKSGTPREQYF.

CDR3 in DNA: TGTGCCAGCAGCTTAGGAGGTTGGCAGGGAACCCACGAGCAGTACTTC. It codes for CASSLGGWQGTHEQYF. This sequence joins TRBV13 and TRBJ2-7, with D perhaps TRBD1 (5 bases). Germline lookup yields CDR1 PRHDT and CDR2 FYEKMQ (reference sequence). Trimming took 0 bases from V and 5 from J, leaving 17 bases between them. The CDR3 loop spans 16 amino acids.

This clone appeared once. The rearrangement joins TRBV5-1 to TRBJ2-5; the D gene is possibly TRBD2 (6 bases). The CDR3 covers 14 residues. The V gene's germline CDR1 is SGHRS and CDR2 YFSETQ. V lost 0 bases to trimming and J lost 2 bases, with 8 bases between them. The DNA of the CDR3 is TGCGCCAGCAGCTTGGCCGGGACTCAAGAGACCCAGTACTTC. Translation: CASSLAGTQETQYF.

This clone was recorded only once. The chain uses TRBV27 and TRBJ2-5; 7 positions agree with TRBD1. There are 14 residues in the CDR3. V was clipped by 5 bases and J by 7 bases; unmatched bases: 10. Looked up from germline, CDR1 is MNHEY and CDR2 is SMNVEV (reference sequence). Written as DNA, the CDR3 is TGTGCCAGCAGTATCTTAGGGGGCGCGGGGACCCAGTACTTC. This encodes CASSILGGAGTQYF.

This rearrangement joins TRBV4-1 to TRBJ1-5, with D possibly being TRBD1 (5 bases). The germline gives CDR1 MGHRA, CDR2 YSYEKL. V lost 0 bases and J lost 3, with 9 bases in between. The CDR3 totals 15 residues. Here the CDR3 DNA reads TGCGCCAGCAGCCAAGACAGGGCCTACAATCAGCCCCAGCATTTT. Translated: CASSQDRAYNQPQHF.

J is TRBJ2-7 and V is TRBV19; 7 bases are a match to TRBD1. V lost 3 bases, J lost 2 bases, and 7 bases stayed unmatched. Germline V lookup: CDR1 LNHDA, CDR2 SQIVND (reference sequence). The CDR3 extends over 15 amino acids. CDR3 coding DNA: TGTGCCAGTAGTATGTACTGGACAGGAACCTACGAGCAGTACTTC. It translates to CASSMYWTGTYEQYF. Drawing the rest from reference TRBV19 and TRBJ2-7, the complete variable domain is DGGITQSPKYLFRKEGQNVTLSCEQNLNHDAMYWYRQDPGQGLRLIYYSQIVNDFQKGDIAEGYSVSREKKESFPLTVTSAQKNPTAFYLCASSMYWTGTYEQYFGPGTRLTVT.

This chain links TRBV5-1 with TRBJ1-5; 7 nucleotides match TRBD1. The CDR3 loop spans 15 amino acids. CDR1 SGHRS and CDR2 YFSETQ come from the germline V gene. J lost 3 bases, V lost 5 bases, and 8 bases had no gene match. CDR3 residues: CASRQTTGVNQPQHF. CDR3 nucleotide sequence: TGCGCCAGCAGACAAACTACAGGGGTCAATCAGCCCCAGCATTTT.

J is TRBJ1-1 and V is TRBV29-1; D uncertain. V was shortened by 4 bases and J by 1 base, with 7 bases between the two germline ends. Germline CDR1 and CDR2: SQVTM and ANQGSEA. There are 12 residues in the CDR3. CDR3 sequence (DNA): TGCAGCGTTGCCGGGAGGAACACTGAAGCTTTCTTT. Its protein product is CSVAGRNTEAFF.

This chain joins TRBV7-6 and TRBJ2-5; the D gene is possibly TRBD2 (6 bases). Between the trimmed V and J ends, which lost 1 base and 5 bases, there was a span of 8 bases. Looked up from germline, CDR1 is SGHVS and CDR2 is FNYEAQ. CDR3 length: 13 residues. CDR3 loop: CASSLGAGETQYF. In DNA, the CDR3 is TGTGCCAGCAGCTTAGGTGCGGGGGAGACCCAGTACTTC.

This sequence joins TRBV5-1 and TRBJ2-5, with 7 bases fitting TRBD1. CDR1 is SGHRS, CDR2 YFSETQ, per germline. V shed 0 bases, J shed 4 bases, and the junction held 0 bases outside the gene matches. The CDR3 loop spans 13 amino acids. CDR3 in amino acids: CASSLGDRETQYF. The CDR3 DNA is TGCGCCAGCAGCTTGGGGGACAGAGAGACCCAGTACTTC.

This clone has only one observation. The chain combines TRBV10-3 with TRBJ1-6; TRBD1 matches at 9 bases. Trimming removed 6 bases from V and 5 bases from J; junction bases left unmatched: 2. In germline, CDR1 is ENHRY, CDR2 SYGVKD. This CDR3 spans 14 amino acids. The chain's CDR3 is CAIRGTGNNSPLHF. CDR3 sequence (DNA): TGTGCCATCAGGGGGACAGGGAATAATTCACCCCTCCACTTT.

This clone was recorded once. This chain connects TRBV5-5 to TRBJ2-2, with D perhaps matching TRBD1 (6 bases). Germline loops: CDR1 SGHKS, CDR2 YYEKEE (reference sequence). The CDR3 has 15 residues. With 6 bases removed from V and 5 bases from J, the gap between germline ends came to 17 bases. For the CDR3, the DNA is TGTGCCAGCACCCTTGGTCTGGGGGCGACCGGGGAGCTGTTTTTT. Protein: CASTLGLGATGELFF.

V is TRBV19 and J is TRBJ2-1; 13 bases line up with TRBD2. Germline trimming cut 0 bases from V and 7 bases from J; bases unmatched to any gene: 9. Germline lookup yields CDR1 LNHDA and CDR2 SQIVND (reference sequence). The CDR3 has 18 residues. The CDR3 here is CASSIEGGLAGEGNEQFF. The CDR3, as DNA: TGTGCCAGTAGTATAGAAGGCGGACTAGCGGGGGAAGGGAATGAGCAGTTCTTC.

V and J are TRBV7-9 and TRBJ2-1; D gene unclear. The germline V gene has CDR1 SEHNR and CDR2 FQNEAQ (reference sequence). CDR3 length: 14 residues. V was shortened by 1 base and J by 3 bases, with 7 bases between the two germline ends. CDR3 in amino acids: CASSLEAVYNEQFF. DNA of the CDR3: TGTGCCAGCAGCTTAGAGGCGGTCTACAATGAGCAGTTCTTC.

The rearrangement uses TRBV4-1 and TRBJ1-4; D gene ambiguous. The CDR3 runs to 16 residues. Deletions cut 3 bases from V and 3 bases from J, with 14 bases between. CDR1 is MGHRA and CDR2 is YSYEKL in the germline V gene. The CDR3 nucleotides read TGCGCCAGCAGCCACCCTCGGCTGGCGGCTAATGAAAAACTGTTTTTT. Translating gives CASSHPRLAANEKLFF.

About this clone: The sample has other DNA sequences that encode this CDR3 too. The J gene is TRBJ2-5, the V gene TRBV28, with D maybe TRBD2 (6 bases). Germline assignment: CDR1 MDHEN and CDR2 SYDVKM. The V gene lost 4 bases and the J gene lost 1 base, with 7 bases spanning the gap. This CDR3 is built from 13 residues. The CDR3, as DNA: TGTGCCAGCAGTTCCGGGGGCCAAGAGACCCAGTACTTC. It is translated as CASSSGGQETQYF.

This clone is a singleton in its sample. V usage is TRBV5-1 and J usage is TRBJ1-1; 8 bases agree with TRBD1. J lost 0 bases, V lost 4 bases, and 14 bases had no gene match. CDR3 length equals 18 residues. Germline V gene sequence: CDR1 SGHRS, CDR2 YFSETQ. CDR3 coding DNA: TGCGCCAGCAGCGTGACTCAGGGGGCTCGGTCCATGAACACTGAAGCTTTCTTT. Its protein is CASSVTQGARSMNTEAFF. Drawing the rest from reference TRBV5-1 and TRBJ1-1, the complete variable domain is KAGVTQTPRYLIKTRGQQVTLSCSPISGHRSVSWYQQTPGQGLQFLFEYFSETQRNKGNFPGRFSGRQFSNSRSEMNVSTLELGDSALYLCASSVTQGARSMNTEAFFGQGTRLTVV.

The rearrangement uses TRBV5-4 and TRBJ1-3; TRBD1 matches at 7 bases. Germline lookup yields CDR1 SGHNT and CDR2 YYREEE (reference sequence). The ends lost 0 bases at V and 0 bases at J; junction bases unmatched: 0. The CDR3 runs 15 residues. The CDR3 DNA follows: TGTGCCAGCAGCTTGGACAGGGGCTCTGGAAACACCATATATTTT. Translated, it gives CASSLDRGSGNTIYF. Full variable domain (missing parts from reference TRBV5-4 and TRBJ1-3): ETGVTQSPTHLIKTRGQQVTLRCSSQSGHNTVSWYQQALGQGPQFIFQYYREEENGRGNFPPRFSGLQFPNYSSELNVNALELDDSALYLCASSLDRGSGNTIYFGEGSWLTVV.

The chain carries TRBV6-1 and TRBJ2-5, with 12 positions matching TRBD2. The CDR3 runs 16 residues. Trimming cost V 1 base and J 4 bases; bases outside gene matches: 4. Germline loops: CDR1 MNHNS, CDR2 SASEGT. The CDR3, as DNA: TGTGCCAGCAGTGAAGTTCTAGCGGGGGGGCTAGAGACCCAGTACTTC. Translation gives CASSEVLAGGLETQYF.

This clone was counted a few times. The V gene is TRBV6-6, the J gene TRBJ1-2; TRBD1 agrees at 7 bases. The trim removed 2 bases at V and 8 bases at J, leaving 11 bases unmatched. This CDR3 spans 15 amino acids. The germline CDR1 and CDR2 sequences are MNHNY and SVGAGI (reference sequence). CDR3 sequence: CASSYPRTGLGGYTF. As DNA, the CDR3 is TGTGCCAGCAGTTACCCCCGGACAGGCCTGGGAGGCTACACCTTC.